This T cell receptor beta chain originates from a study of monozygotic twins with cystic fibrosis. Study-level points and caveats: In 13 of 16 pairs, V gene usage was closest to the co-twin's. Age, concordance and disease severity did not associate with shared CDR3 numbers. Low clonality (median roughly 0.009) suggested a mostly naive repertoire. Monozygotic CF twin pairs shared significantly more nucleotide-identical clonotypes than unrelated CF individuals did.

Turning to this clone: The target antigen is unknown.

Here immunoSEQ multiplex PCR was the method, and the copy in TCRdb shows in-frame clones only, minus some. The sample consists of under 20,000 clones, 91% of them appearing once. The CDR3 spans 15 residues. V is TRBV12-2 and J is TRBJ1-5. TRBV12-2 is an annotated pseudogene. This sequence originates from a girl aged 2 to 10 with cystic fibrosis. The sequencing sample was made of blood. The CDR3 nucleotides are TGTGCAAGTCGCTGTAGGGCTTCGGTCAATCAGCCCCAGCATTTT. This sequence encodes CASRCRASVNQPQHF.